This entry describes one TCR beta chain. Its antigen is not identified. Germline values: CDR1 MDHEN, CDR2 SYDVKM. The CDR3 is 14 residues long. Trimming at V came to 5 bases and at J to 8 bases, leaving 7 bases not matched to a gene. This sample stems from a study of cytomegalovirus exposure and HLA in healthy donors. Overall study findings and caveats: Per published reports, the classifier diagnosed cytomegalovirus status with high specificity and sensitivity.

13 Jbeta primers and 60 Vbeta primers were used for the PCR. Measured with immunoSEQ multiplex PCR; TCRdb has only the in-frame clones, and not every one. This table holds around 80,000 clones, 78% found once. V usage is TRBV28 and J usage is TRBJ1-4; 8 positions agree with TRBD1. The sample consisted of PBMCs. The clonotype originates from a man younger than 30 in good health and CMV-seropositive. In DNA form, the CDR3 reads TGTGCCAGCAGTAGACAGGGGCCCACCGAAAAACTGTTTTTT. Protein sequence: CASSRQGPTEKLFF.